The 30 T cell receptor beta chains given below trace back to one sample, sequenced in a study of shared clonotypes between healthy human individuals. Clones were read by immunoSEQ multiplex PCR, and TCRdb kept only the in-frame ones, dropping some. The profile shows nearly 1 million clones, about three quarters of them singletons. Sample: memory CD4+ T cells sorted from blood. Subset given: CD45RA-negative fraction. The receptors originated from a man younger than 35 in good health.

The gene calls are TRBV11-2 and TRBJ1-2; D is possibly TRBD1 (5 bases). The germline V gene encodes CDR1 SGHAT and CDR2 FQNNGV. The V and J ends lost 5 bases and 8 bases respectively, with 9 bases between them. The CDR3 is 11 residues long. This CDR3 reads CASSPGIGYTF. CDR3 in DNA: TGTGCCAGCAGCCCAGGGATAGGCTACACCTTC.

This clone was picked up a small number of times. Other DNA sequences in the sample encode the same CDR3. The chain has TRBV6-5 and TRBJ1-1, with TRBD1 as a possible D gene (5 bases). The germline V gene encodes CDR1 MNHEY and CDR2 SVGAGI. The CDR3 is 13 amino acids. V dropped 2 bases and J dropped 2 bases, with 6 bases sitting between them. The CDR3 region is CASSYQGNTEAFF. In DNA, the CDR3 is TGTGCCAGCAGTTACCAGGGTAACACTGAAGCTTTCTTT.

The CDR3 spells CASSALGREAGELFF. The DNA for the CDR3 is TGTGCCAGCAGCGCCTTGGGGCGGGAAGCCGGGGAGCTGTTTTTT. This chain links TRBV7-2 with TRBJ2-2; possibly TRBD2 for D (6 bases). The germline V and J ends were trimmed by 5 bases and 6 bases, with 16 bases remaining between them. This CDR3 is built from 15 residues. In germline, CDR1 is SGHTA, CDR2 FQGNSA.

The V and J genes are TRBV11-2 and TRBJ2-5; the D is unclear. Per germline, CDR1 SGHAT and CDR2 FQNNGV. This CDR3 spans 12 amino acids. Trimming removed 4 bases at V and 5 bases at J, with 8 bases between. Written as DNA, the CDR3 is TGTGCCAGCAGCTCCGGTTGGGAGACCCAGTACTTC. This codes for CASSSGWETQYF.

V usage is TRBV28 and J usage is TRBJ1-6, with TRBD1 matching 9 bases. Trimming cost V 6 bases and J 9 bases; bases outside gene matches: 9. This CDR3 contains 15 residues. The V gene's germline CDR1 is MDHEN and CDR2 SYDVKM. CDR3 in DNA: TGTGCCAGCAGCGGGGGACAGGGTGGTCGTTCACCCCTCCACTTT. Its protein is CASSGGQGGRSPLHF.

The genes are TRBV5-1 and TRBJ1-3, with D maybe TRBD1 (6 bases). CDR1 SGHRS and CDR2 YFSETQ come from the germline V gene. The CDR3 totals 15 residues. V was shortened by 4 bases and J by 2 bases, with 13 bases between the two germline ends. CDR3 nucleotides: TGCGCCAGCAGCAAAGATACAGGGACTGGAAACACCATATATTTT. Residues: CASSKDTGTGNTIYF.

The chain joins TRBV19 to TRBJ1-2; D not certain. The CDR3 spans 13 residues. From germline, CDR1 is LNHDA and CDR2 SQIVND (reference sequence). Trimming stripped 5 bases from V and 5 bases from J, with 12 bases between. CDR3 nucleotide sequence: TGTGCCAGTAGTCTCGGGCTAGCATATGGCTACACCTTC. It encodes CASSLGLAYGYTF. The variable domain in full, with the rest retrieved from reference TRBV19 and TRBJ1-2, is DGGITQSPKYLFRKEGQNVTLSCEQNLNHDAMYWYRQDPGQGLRLIYYSQIVNDFQKGDIAEGYSVSREKKESFPLTVTSAQKNPTAFYLCASSLGLAYGYTFGSGTRLTVV.

The rearrangement joins TRBV5-1 to TRBJ2-3; D is ambiguous. This CDR3 contains 15 residues. V was shortened by 0 bases and J by 2 bases, with 10 bases between the two germline ends. CDR1 is SGHRS and CDR2 is YFSETQ in the germline V gene. In DNA, the CDR3 is TGCGCCAGCAGCTTGGGGTTTGGAAACACAGATACGCAGTATTTT. It translates to CASSLGFGNTDTQYF. Filled out from reference TRBV5-1 and TRBJ2-3, the complete variable domain reads KAGVTQTPRYLIKTRGQQVTLSCSPISGHRSVSWYQQTPGQGLQFLFEYFSETQRNKGNFPGRFSGRQFSNSRSEMNVSTLELGDSALYLCASSLGFGNTDTQYFGPGTRLTVL.

The chain combines TRBV7-9 with TRBJ1-1; D is possibly TRBD1 (6 bases). V shed 5 bases and J shed 5 bases, with 18 bases lying between them. There are 15 residues in the CDR3. Germline lookup yields CDR1 SEHNR and CDR2 FQNEAQ (reference sequence). CDR3 nucleotide sequence: TGTGCCAGCAGCCCACGGGGGCCCTCGGGGACTGAAGCTTTCTTT. This translates into CASSPRGPSGTEAFF.

The chain couples TRBV10-3 to TRBJ1-3; D is perhaps TRBD1 (5 bases). Trimming removed 6 bases at V and 0 bases at J, with 9 bases between. Looked up from germline, CDR1 is ENHRY and CDR2 is SYGVKD. The CDR3 is made up of 14 amino acids. The CDR3 DNA is TGTGCCATCAGGACAGATTTCTCTGGAAACACCATATATTTT. Protein: CAIRTDFSGNTIYF.

The genes are TRBV6-6 and TRBJ1-2, with D possibly TRBD1 on 5 matching bases. Looked up from germline, CDR1 is MNHNY and CDR2 is SVGAGI (reference sequence). Trimming took off 5 bases at V and 6 bases at J, with 7 bases between the two ends. The CDR3 contains 11 residues. The CDR3 coding sequence is TGTGCCAGCAGTGGGACGCATGGCTACACCTTC. Translated: CASSGTHGYTF.

The chain has TRBV7-8 and TRBJ2-1, with TRBD2 identical over 14 bases. Trimming removed 3 bases from V and 4 bases from J; junction bases left unmatched: 8. The CDR3 length is 18 residues. Germline assignment: CDR1 SGHVS and CDR2 FQNEAQ. For the CDR3, the DNA is TGTGCCAGCAGCTTGGGACTAGCGGGGGCCCTGGGATACAATGAGCAGTTCTTC. Protein product: CASSLGLAGALGYNEQFF.

CDR3 amino acids: CASSLLGAGTPYEQYF. The CDR3 nucleotides are TGTGCCAGCAGCCTGCTCGGGGCGGGGACCCCCTACGAGCAGTACTTC. V gene TRBV11-2 combines with J gene TRBJ2-7; maybe TRBD2 (6 bases). The CDR3 has 16 residues. Trimming took off 5 bases at V and 2 bases at J, with 19 bases between the two ends. CDR1 and CDR2 (germline): SGHAT, FQNNGV.

The chain has TRBV7-8 and TRBJ2-7; 12 positions agree with TRBD2. Germline CDR1 SGHVS, CDR2 FQNEAQ. The CDR3 contains 20 residues. The V gene end was trimmed by 0 bases and the J gene end by 3 bases; junction bases not matched to a gene: 15. The CDR3 DNA sequence: TGTGCCAGCAGCTTAGCGCTCGGACTAGCGGGAACCCAGTCATACTACGAGCAGTACTTC. Translation gives CASSLALGLAGTQSYYEQYF.

The DNA for the CDR3 is TGTGCCAGCAGCTTTGCGTTTCCTCGAGGTGGAAACACTGAAGCTTTCTTT. Its protein product is CASSFAFPRGGNTEAFF. The V and J genes are TRBV5-4 and TRBJ1-1; D is ambiguous. The V end was cut by 2 bases, the J end by 2 bases, with 19 bases between. The CDR3 spans 17 residues. Germline assignment: CDR1 SGHNT and CDR2 YYREEE (reference sequence).

This clone was counted a few times. The chain has TRBV27 and TRBJ1-1, with D maybe TRBD1 (5 bases). CDR1 and CDR2 (germline): MNHEY, SMNVEV (reference sequence). Trimming pared 3 bases from V and 9 bases from J, leaving 14 bases between. This CDR3 comprises 13 residues. CDR3 residues: CASSLGRYLKAFF. CDR3 sequence (DNA): TGTGCCAGCAGTTTGGGGCGGTACCTTAAAGCTTTCTTT.

V is TRBV19 and J is TRBJ1-1, with D unclear. CDR3 size: 12 residues. Germline CDR1 is LNHDA and CDR2 is SQIVND (reference sequence). V was clipped by 6 bases and J by 4 bases, with 9 bases between them. The CDR3 DNA sequence: TGTGCCAGTAGCCTGACCGGCACTGAAGCTTTCTTT. The encoded protein is CASSLTGTEAFF.

The CDR3 loop reads CSVEGTVSTDTQYF. CDR3 bases: TGCAGCGTTGAAGGGACAGTGAGCACAGATACGCAGTATTTT. The rearrangement joins TRBV29-1 to TRBJ2-3, with D perhaps TRBD1 (6 bases). There are 14 residues in the CDR3. Germline-derived CDR1 and CDR2 are SQVTM and ANQGSEA. The ends were cut back, 1 base at V and 0 bases at J, with 8 bases in the middle.

This clone was seen only a few times. V is TRBV2 and J is TRBJ1-5, with TRBD1 matching 7 bases. The CDR3 is made up of 15 amino acids. The V gene's germline CDR1 is SNHLY and CDR2 FYNNEI. Trimming removed 5 bases from V and 9 bases from J; junction bases left unmatched: 13. The CDR3 nucleotides are TGTGCCAGCAGTCCCGGACAGGCGGGTGAAGGGCCCCAGCATTTT. It yields the protein CASSPGQAGEGPQHF.

The chain links TRBV6-1 to TRBJ1-6, with 7 bases fitting TRBD1. V lost 4 bases, J lost 5 bases, and 5 bases stayed unmatched. The CDR3 is made up of 15 amino acids. CDR1 is MNHNS and CDR2 is SASEGT in the germline V gene. The CDR3 coding sequence is TGTGCCAGCAGTGTGAGCGGGACAGATAATTCACCCCTCCACTTT. Protein: CASSVSGTDNSPLHF.

In this sample, this clone turned up once. CDR3 protein: CASSPGQGAAEAFF. CDR3 nucleotide sequence: TGTGCCAGCTCACCGGGACAGGGGGCTGCTGAAGCTTTCTTT. The chain is built from TRBV18 and TRBJ1-1; 12 bases are a match to TRBD1. Germline V gene lookup returns CDR1 KGHSH and CDR2 LQKENI. Germline trimming cut 3 bases from V and 6 bases from J; bases unmatched to any gene: 2. CDR3 size: 14 residues.

V is TRBV5-4 and J is TRBJ1-2; 8 bases match TRBD1. The CDR3 is made up of 16 amino acids. With 0 bases clipped from V and 8 bases from J, the junction kept 12 bases outside the gene matches. Germline CDR1 reads SGHNT; CDR2 reads YYREEE (reference sequence). The CDR3 is CASSLGSAGGREGYTF. In DNA form, the CDR3 reads TGTGCCAGCAGCTTGGGTTCTGCAGGGGGCCGGGAGGGCTACACCTTC. The entire variable domain, with the rest obtained from reference TRBV5-4 and TRBJ1-2, is as follows: ETGVTQSPTHLIKTRGQQVTLRCSSQSGHNTVSWYQQALGQGPQFIFQYYREEENGRGNFPPRFSGLQFPNYSSELNVNALELDDSALYLCASSLGSAGGREGYTFGSGTRLTVV.

The rearrangement joins TRBV5-5 to TRBJ2-7, with 10 positions matching TRBD1. The CDR3 extends over 14 amino acids. In germline, CDR1 is SGHKS, CDR2 YYEKEE (reference sequence). The V and J ends lost 5 bases and 5 bases, in that order; junction bases with no gene match: 7. In DNA, the CDR3 is TGTGCCAGCAGAATGGGACAGGGGAGGGACGAGCAGTACTTC. Its translation: CASRMGQGRDEQYF.

The chain has TRBV14 and TRBJ2-1; TRBD2 matches at 7 bases. The CDR3 spans 14 residues. After removal of 4 bases from V and 6 bases from J, the junction contained 6 bases not matched to a gene. The germline gives CDR1 SGHDN, CDR2 FVKESK. CDR3 DNA sequence: TGTGCCAGCAGCCTTGCGGGAGTCCTCAATGAGCAGTTCTTC. As protein: CASSLAGVLNEQFF.

V gene TRBV11-2 combines with J gene TRBJ2-5; maybe TRBD1 (6 bases). Trimming took 5 bases from V and 2 from J, leaving 15 bases between them. Germline values: CDR1 SGHAT, CDR2 FQNNGV. This CDR3 spans 15 amino acids. The CDR3, as DNA: TGTGCCAGCAGCCCCGGACAGACATTTCAAGAGACCCAGTACTTC. It is translated as CASSPGQTFQETQYF.

This chain links TRBV5-4 with TRBJ2-2, with D perhaps matching TRBD2 (6 bases). The CDR3 is made up of 14 amino acids. Germline CDR1 SGHNT, CDR2 YYREEE (reference sequence). Trimming shortened V by 2 bases and J by 4 bases, and 9 bases separated the two germline ends. In DNA, the CDR3 is TGTGCCAGCAGCTTATTCGGGAGCACCGGGGAGCTGTTTTTT. It codes for CASSLFGSTGELFF.

J is TRBJ1-6 and V is TRBV6-5; D gene unclear. There are 14 residues in the CDR3. From germline, CDR1 is MNHEY and CDR2 SVGAGI. V lost 6 bases and J lost 7, with 13 bases in between. CDR3 DNA: TGTGCCAGCAGAAAAGCAGAGATGAATTCACCCCTCCACTTT. Translated, it gives CASRKAEMNSPLHF.

The chain joins TRBV6-1 to TRBJ1-5; 8 bases are shared with TRBD1. CDR1 is MNHNS, CDR2 SASEGT, per germline. This CDR3 region has 15 residues. Trimming at V came to 0 bases and at J to 5 bases, leaving 3 bases not matched to a gene. CDR3 in amino acids: CASSEAGTGYQPQHF. The CDR3 coding sequence is TGTGCCAGCAGTGAAGCGGGGACAGGCTATCAGCCCCAGCATTTT.

V usage is TRBV7-2 and J usage is TRBJ2-3; 7 bases are shared with TRBD2. The CDR3 covers 16 residues. Germline trimming cut 1 base from V and 2 bases from J; bases unmatched to any gene: 6. CDR1 is SGHTA and CDR2 is FQGNSA in the germline V gene. The CDR3 DNA follows: TGTGCCAGCAGCTTAGGGGGTCGGGGGGACACAGATACGCAGTATTTT. Protein product: CASSLGGRGDTDTQYF.

The CDR3 is CASSLGLAGGPDEQYF. CDR3 in DNA: TGTGCCAGCAGCTTAGGACTAGCGGGAGGGCCCGACGAGCAGTACTTC. This chain connects TRBV7-9 to TRBJ2-7, with 14 bases that match TRBD2. CDR1 is SEHNR and CDR2 is FQNEAQ in the germline V gene (reference sequence). The CDR3 runs 16 residues. V lost 1 base to trimming and J lost 5 bases; unmatched junction nucleotides: 4.